These 26 T cell receptor beta chains share one sample of origin, sequenced in a study of T-cell reconstitution after alpha-beta-depleted transplantation in children. Unique molecular identifiers were used in preparing the TCRbeta library. TCRdb analysed the PCR reads with MiXCR anew, one entry per CDR3 protein. The table includes some 300,000 distinct CDR3 sequences, less than 9.5% detected once. Their target antigens are unknown. Findings and limits, study-wide: Counts and diversity of T cells one year after transplant came mostly from newly produced T cells.

This sample comprised peripheral blood, obtained 360 days after TCRalphabeta/CD19-depleted stem cell transplant. Receptors were obtained from a female patient between 2 and 15 years old who had a stem cell transplant for Fanconi anemia, so the T cells may come from the graft donor.

This clonotype was detected many times. The V call is TRBV20-1, the J call TRBJ1-2; perhaps TRBD1 as D (5 bases). V shed 4 bases and J shed 7 bases, with 16 bases lying between them. Germline V lookup: CDR1 DFQATT, CDR2 SNEGSKA (reference sequence). This CDR3 comprises 13 residues. CDR3 sequence: CSATWGGGSGYTF. The CDR3 coding sequence is TGCAGTGCTACATGGGGTGGGGGGTCTGGCTACACCTTC.

Many counts were recorded for this clonotype. V usage is TRBV7-9 and J usage is TRBJ2-1; 8 nucleotides agree with TRBD1. The CDR3 loop spans 16 amino acids. Trimming removed 1 base from V and 3 bases from J; junction bases left unmatched: 5. Germline V CDR1 and CDR2: SEHNR, FQNEAQ (reference sequence). Here the CDR3 DNA reads TGTGCCAGCAGCTTAGAACAGGGGGAATACTACAATGAGCAGTTCTTC. Translation: CASSLEQGEYYNEQFF.

The CDR3 sequence: CASRSSGGAGSEQFF. The DNA for the CDR3 is TGTGCCAGCAGGTCTAGCGGGGGGGCGGGGAGTGAGCAGTTCTTC. The V gene is TRBV7-3, the J gene TRBJ2-1; TRBD2 matches 12 bases. CDR1 is SGHTA, CDR2 FQGTGA, per germline. Losses at the gene ends were 6 bases for V and 9 bases for J; bases not matched to a gene: 9. CDR3 size: 15 residues.

This clonotype was counted at least ten times. The rearrangement uses TRBV5-1 and TRBJ2-2; D perhaps matches TRBD2 (7 bases). This CDR3 has 19 residues. V dropped 0 bases and J dropped 3 bases, with 21 bases sitting between them. The germline V gene has CDR1 SGHRS and CDR2 YFSETQ. The CDR3 here is CASSLEIGGGLTHTGELFF. In DNA form, the CDR3 reads TGCGCCAGCAGCTTGGAAATCGGCGGGGGCCTTACCCACACCGGGGAGCTGTTTTTT.

This clonotype has ten or more counts. The genes are TRBV20-1 and TRBJ2-7, with D uncertain. V lost 3 bases to trimming and J lost 2 bases, with 8 bases between them. The CDR3 length is 12 residues. Germline-derived CDR1 and CDR2 are DFQATT and SNEGSKA (reference sequence). The CDR3 loop reads CSASPRPYEQYF. In DNA, the CDR3 is TGCAGTGCTAGTCCGCGACCCTACGAGCAGTACTTC.

This clonotype was counted between two and nine times. CDR3 sequence: CASSYRTGENYGYTF. CDR3 in DNA: TGTGCCAGCAGCTACCGGACAGGAGAGAACTATGGCTACACCTTC. J is TRBJ1-2 and V is TRBV9; 7 nucleotides align to TRBD1. The CDR3 sequence is 15 residues long. V was clipped by 4 bases and J by 2 bases; unmatched bases: 8. Germline CDR1 is SGDLS and CDR2 is YYNGEE.

The chain uses TRBV6-4 and TRBJ1-1, with 7 positions matching TRBD1. With 5 bases clipped from V and 7 bases from J, the junction kept 10 bases outside the gene matches. This CDR3 contains 14 residues. Looked up from germline, CDR1 is MRHNA and CDR2 is SNTAGT. CDR3 sequence: CASSPDRAISEAFF. As DNA, the CDR3 is TGTGCCAGCAGTCCTGACAGGGCTATCAGTGAAGCTTTCTTT.

Ten or more counts support this clonotype. This sequence joins TRBV20-1 and TRBJ1-1, with TRBD1 matching over 8 bases. This CDR3 is 14 amino acids long. Per the germline V gene, CDR1 is DFQATT and CDR2 is SNEGSKA (reference sequence). V was pared by 1 base and J by 7 bases, with 8 bases of the junction left unmatched. The CDR3 loop reads CSARGRQGYIEAFF. The CDR3 DNA sequence: TGCAGTGCTAGAGGGAGACAGGGGTATATTGAAGCTTTCTTT.

The chain has TRBV14 and TRBJ2-7; TRBD2 matches 10 bases. CDR3 size: 16 residues. J gave up 1 base and V 4 bases, and 7 bases lay outside the gene matches. CDR1 and CDR2 from the germline V gene are SGHDN and FVKESK. CDR3 nucleotides: TGTGCCAGCAGCCTATTTAGGACTAGCGGTTCCTACGAGCAGTACTTC. This sequence encodes CASSLFRTSGSYEQYF.

This clonotype was counted at least ten times. The chain uses TRBV12-3 or TRBV12-4 and TRBJ2-2; a possible D gene is TRBD2 (6 bases). V was clipped by 3 bases and J by 7 bases, with 15 bases between them. CDR3 length: 15 amino acids. This chain's CDR3 is CASSFDPGLHGELFF. CDR3 nucleotide sequence: TGTGCCAGCAGTTTCGATCCGGGACTCCACGGGGAGCTGTTTTTT.

This clonotype occurred a few times. The CDR3 region is CASSLSGGGYTEAFF. The CDR3 region has the DNA TGTGCCAGCAGTTTGTCTGGGGGGGGTTACACTGAAGCTTTCTTT. The rearrangement uses TRBV12-3 or TRBV12-4 and TRBJ1-1; the D gene is possibly TRBD1 (5 bases). Trimming took off 3 bases at V and 3 bases at J, with 14 bases between the two ends. This CDR3 region has 15 residues.

The J gene is TRBJ1-1, the V gene TRBV12-3 or TRBV12-4, with a possible D match to TRBD1 (5 bases). The CDR3 sequence is 14 residues long. V shed 6 bases and J shed 5 bases, with 16 bases lying between them. The CDR3 sequence is CASSFWRGATEAFF. CDR3 nucleotides: TGTGCCAGCAGCTTCTGGCGCGGGGCGACTGAAGCTTTCTTT.

The chain couples TRBV21-1 to TRBJ2-2; the table's TRBD1 call for D was not verified on the DNA. TRBV21-1 is a documented pseudogene. CDR3 length equals 14 residues. In DNA, the CDR3 is TGTGCCAGCAAGGGACAGAGCAACACCGGGGAGCTGTTTTTT. The encoded protein is CASKGQSNTGELFF.

This clonotype was picked up many times. V gene TRBV20-1 combines with J gene TRBJ2-5; D gene ambiguous. CDR3 length equals 16 residues. Germline CDR1 reads DFQATT; CDR2 reads SNEGSKA (reference sequence). Trimming removed 0 bases at V and 0 bases at J, with 14 bases between. The CDR3 protein is CSARDVREINQETQYF. CDR3 DNA sequence: TGCAGTGCTAGAGATGTAAGGGAAATTAACCAAGAGACCCAGTACTTC.

The rearrangement uses TRBV24-1 and TRBJ2-1; TRBD1 matches at 7 bases. The V segment lost 3 bases and the J segment 8 bases; nucleotides outside the gene matches: 9. Germline V CDR1 and CDR2: KGHDR, SFDVKD. The CDR3 is made up of 15 amino acids. CDR3 sequence (DNA): TGTGCCACCAGTGATCAGTTGGCAGGGGGTTATGAGCAGTTCTTC. Amino acid sequence: CATSDQLAGGYEQFF.

The V call is TRBV5-1, the J call TRBJ1-3; 9 nucleotides agree with TRBD1. Germline CDR1 and CDR2: SGHRS and YFSETQ. The CDR3 consists of 18 residues. J lost 4 bases, V lost 0 bases, and 11 bases had no gene match. The CDR3 here is CASSLDVGTGQAGNTIYF. CDR3 nucleotide sequence: TGCGCCAGCAGCTTGGATGTCGGGACAGGGCAAGCAGGAAACACCATATATTTT.

This clonotype was seen a few times. The chain has TRBV12-3 or TRBV12-4 and TRBJ2-7; the D gene is possibly TRBD1 (5 bases). The germline V and J ends were trimmed by 6 bases and 0 bases, with 9 bases remaining between them. The CDR3 has 13 amino acids. DNA of the CDR3: TGTGCCAGCAGGCCCGACAGCTCCTACGAGCAGTACTTC. It yields the protein CASRPDSSYEQYF.

The gene calls are TRBV21-1 and TRBJ1-6; TRBD1 is the table's D call and was not checked against the DNA. TRBV21-1 is tagged as a pseudogene. The CDR3 loop spans 16 amino acids. The CDR3 is CASSKETWDRASPLHF. For the CDR3, the DNA is TGTGCCAGCAGCAAAGAGACTTGGGACAGGGCTTCACCCCTCCACTTT.

This clonotype was seen at least ten times. V and J are TRBV20-1 and TRBJ2-7; no reliable D call. Trimming pared 0 bases from V and 2 bases from J, leaving 8 bases between. Germline V CDR1 and CDR2: DFQATT, SNEGSKA (reference sequence). The CDR3 has 13 amino acids. CDR3 in amino acids: CSAREDPTYEQYF. Written as DNA, the CDR3 is TGCAGTGCTAGAGAGGACCCGACCTACGAGCAGTACTTC.

The sample holds a few counts of this clonotype. The chain recombines TRBV3-1 with TRBJ2-5; D is uncertain. Germline loops: CDR1 LGHDT, CDR2 YNNKEL (reference sequence). The V gene lost 4 bases and the J gene lost 5 bases, with 14 bases spanning the gap. This CDR3 region has 14 residues. CDR3 bases: TGTGCCAGCAGCCCGGACGTCGAGTGGGAGACCCAGTACTTC. This sequence encodes CASSPDVEWETQYF.

The CDR3 DNA reads TGTGCCTGGAGTCCCAAGGAGGGGGCAGGAACAGATACGCAGTATTTT. Translated: CAWSPKEGAGTDTQYF. This rearrangement joins TRBV30 to TRBJ2-3, with TRBD1 as a possible D gene (7 bases). This CDR3 is 16 amino acids long. V was trimmed by 2 bases and J by 3 bases, leaving 18 bases between them. Looked up from germline, CDR1 is GTSNPN and CDR2 is SVGIG (reference sequence).

The table lists this clonotype with a few counts. V and J are TRBV15 and TRBJ1-1, with TRBD1 as a possible D gene (6 bases). Germline CDR1 reads LNHNV; CDR2 reads YYDKDF (reference sequence). CDR3 length: 15 amino acids. The V and J ends lost 4 bases and 5 bases respectively, with 17 bases between them. CDR3 in amino acids: CATSIWQGGGTEAFF. CDR3 sequence (DNA): TGTGCCACCAGCATCTGGCAGGGAGGGGGGACTGAAGCTTTCTTT.

This chain links TRBV6-2 or TRBV6-3 with TRBJ2-3, with 9 bases identical to TRBD2. Germline CDR1 reads MNHEY; CDR2 reads SVGEGT. V shed 6 bases, J shed 0 bases, and the junction held 13 bases outside the gene matches. This CDR3 is built from 18 residues. Here the CDR3 reads CASSHPRKRGASTDTQYF. DNA of the CDR3: TGTGCCAGCAGCCACCCTAGGAAGCGGGGGGCGAGCACAGATACGCAGTATTTT.

This clonotype was counted many times. This chain connects TRBV21-1 to TRBJ2-5; the table assigns TRBD2, which was not confirmed against the DNA. TRBV21-1 is flagged as a pseudogene. This CDR3 spans 17 amino acids. CDR3: CASSKRGTGPMTETQYF. The CDR3 DNA reads TGTGCCAGCAGCAAAAGAGGTACAGGGCCCATGACGGAGACCCAGTACTTC.

This clonotype was seen more than once but under ten times. The chain joins TRBV27 to TRBJ2-1; possible D gene TRBD2, 6 bases. Germline lookup yields CDR1 MNHEY and CDR2 SMNVEV (reference sequence). The CDR3 runs to 17 residues. Trimming left V 3 bases short and J 8 bases short, with 23 bases between. CDR3 protein: CASSLPGGVRGLHEQFF. DNA of the CDR3: TGTGCCAGCAGTTTGCCAGGAGGGGTTAGGGGACTCCATGAGCAGTTCTTC.

This clonotype was seen ten or more times. The chain couples TRBV27 to TRBJ2-7; D is uncertain. The CDR3 is 16 amino acids. CDR1 is MNHEY and CDR2 is SMNVEV in the germline V gene (reference sequence). V lost 6 bases and J lost 0, with 18 bases in between. CDR3 in amino acids: CASRVTPFSSSYEQYF. CDR3 DNA sequence: TGTGCCAGCAGAGTAACCCCCTTCTCTAGCTCCTACGAGCAGTACTTC.